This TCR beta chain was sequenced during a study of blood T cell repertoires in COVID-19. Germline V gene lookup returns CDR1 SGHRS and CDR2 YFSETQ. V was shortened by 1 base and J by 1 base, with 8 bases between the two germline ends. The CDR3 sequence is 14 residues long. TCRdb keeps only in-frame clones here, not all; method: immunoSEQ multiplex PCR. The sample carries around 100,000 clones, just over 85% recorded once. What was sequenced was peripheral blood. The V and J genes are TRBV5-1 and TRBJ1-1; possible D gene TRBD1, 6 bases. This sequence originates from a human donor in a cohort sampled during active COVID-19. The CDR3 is CASSLPRGNTEAFF. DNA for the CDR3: TGCGCCAGCAGCTTGCCCAGGGGGAACACTGAAGCTTTCTTT.